This TCR beta chain originates from a study of neurological immune-mediated disorders. V lost 1 base and J lost 5, with 6 bases in between. The V gene's germline CDR1 is LGHDT and CDR2 YNNKEL (reference sequence). The CDR3 spans 13 residues. This clonotype appeared many times. A 10-nucleotide random UMI tagged transcripts in template-switch 5'RACE cDNA synthesis. Every sequencing run generated in excess of 190 million TCR-beta sequences. These sequences covered 15-18 subjects. A single record per CDR3 protein comes from TCRdb applying MiXCR to the 5' RACE reads. The sample lists tens of thousands of distinct CDR3 sequences, 4% occurring once.

This sequence was found in a woman aged 40 to 49 in good health. The V gene is TRBV3-1, the J gene TRBJ1-5; D remains ambiguous. The specimen was CD4+ T cells from blood. The CDR3, as DNA: TGTGCCAGCAGCCAAGTCTTCGATCAGCCCCAGCATTTT. This encodes CASSQVFDQPQHF.